The 3 T cell receptor beta chains given below trace back to one sample, sequenced in a study of T cell repertoires in ileal Crohn's disease. Data came from immunoSEQ multiplex PCR; TCRdb stores just in-frame clones and leaves some out. The sample lists about 12,000 clones, 82% seen once, with 9.5% to 13% in the top ten. Time point specified: neoterminal ileum biopsy at postoperative endoscopy, about 6 months after surgery. What was sequenced was ileal tissue. Receptor source: an adult with Crohn's disease.

This rearrangement joins TRBV30 to TRBJ1-3; weak D call: TRBD1 (6 bases). The CDR3 loop spans 15 amino acids. In germline, CDR1 is GTSNPN, CDR2 SVGIG (reference sequence). The V end lost 0 bases, the J end lost 2 bases, and 11 bases lay between the germline ends. The CDR3 nucleotides read TGTGCCTGGAGTGTACAGGGTACGACTGGAAACACCATATATTTT. Translation: CAWSVQGTTGNTIYF.

The chain joins TRBV7-6 to TRBJ1-5; TRBD1 matches 7 bases. From germline, CDR1 is SGHVS and CDR2 FNYEAQ. V trimming: 1 base; J trimming: 2 bases; junction bases outside the gene matches: 2. The CDR3 runs to 15 residues. The CDR3 protein is CASSLGGGGNQPQHF. DNA of the CDR3: TGTGCCAGCAGCTTAGGAGGGGGCGGCAATCAGCCCCAGCATTTT.

The chain has TRBV6-1 and TRBJ2-7; 14 bases align to TRBD2. The length of the CDR3 is 16 residues. CDR1 and CDR2 from the germline V gene are MNHNS and SASEGT. The CDR3 DNA sequence: TGTGCCAGCAGTGAAAACCCGACTAGCGGGAGGGCAGTCCCCTGGGTC. It specifies CASSENPTSGRAVPWV.